The 5 T cell receptor beta chains below all came from one sample that was sequenced in a study of graft-versus-host responses after intestinal transplantation. Assay used: immunoSEQ multiplex PCR; TCRdb lists only in-frame clones, some missing. This sample yields over 90,000 clones, of which 90% to 95% are seen a single time; approximately 0.18% belongs to the top ten. Their antigen targets remain unknown. Here the sequenced sample was unstimulated CD4+ T cells sorted from spleen or lymph node cells, taken before transplant. All receptors come from a human donor who was the organ donor for an intestinal transplant.

The chain recombines TRBV29-1 with TRBJ2-2; the match to TRBD1 covers 8 bases. The CDR3 contains 13 residues. Germline V gives CDR1 SQVTM, CDR2 ANQGSEA. After removal of 4 bases from V and 4 bases from J, the junction contained 2 bases not matched to a gene. As DNA, the CDR3 is TGCAGCGTTGGGGACAGGATCACCGGGGAGCTGTTTTTT. Protein product: CSVGDRITGELFF.

The J gene is TRBJ1-1, the V gene TRBV5-1, with D perhaps matching TRBD1 (5 bases). The CDR3 contains 15 residues. The germline CDR1 and CDR2 sequences are SGHRS and YFSETQ. The V end was cut by 0 bases, the J end by 6 bases, with 15 bases between. The CDR3 loop reads CASSLEAGPTAEAFF. The CDR3 DNA reads as TGCGCCAGCAGCTTGGAGGCAGGGCCAACGGCTGAAGCTTTCTTT.

The chain uses TRBV5-4 and TRBJ2-1, with TRBD1 as a possible D gene (5 bases). The CDR3 loop spans 13 amino acids. Deletions cut 1 base from V and 10 bases from J, with 12 bases between. The germline V gene has CDR1 SGHNT and CDR2 YYREEE (reference sequence). CDR3 region: CASSLYSGREQFF. The CDR3 nucleotides are TGTGCCAGCAGCTTGTATTCAGGGCGCGAGCAGTTCTTC. The whole variable domain, remainder taken from reference TRBV5-4 and TRBJ2-1, is ETGVTQSPTHLIKTRGQQVTLRCSSQSGHNTVSWYQQALGQGPQFIFQYYREEENGRGNFPPRFSGLQFPNYSSELNVNALELDDSALYLCASSLYSGREQFFGPGTRLTVL.

CDR3 DNA: TGTGCCAGCAGCCCACAGGGGTTGGCTGAAAAACTGTTTTTT. It codes for CASSPQGLAEKLFF. The chain is built from TRBV2 and TRBJ1-4; 7 nucleotides agree with TRBD1. This CDR3 spans 14 amino acids. Germline V gene data show CDR1 as SNHLY and CDR2 as FYNNEI. V lost 6 bases to trimming and J lost 7 bases; unmatched junction nucleotides: 8.

This chain connects TRBV5-5 to TRBJ1-6, with unresolved D. Germline values: CDR1 SGHKS, CDR2 YYEKEE (reference sequence). V lost 1 base and J 9 bases, leaving 17 bases between the germline ends. This CDR3 has 16 amino acids. CDR3 sequence (DNA): TGTGCCAGCAGCTTGAAATTGCTATCCCATACTTCACCCCTCCACTTT. Amino acid sequence: CASSLKLLSHTSPLHF.